These 9 T cell receptor beta chains came from one sample sequenced in a study of blood T cell repertoires in COVID-19 (dated by TCRdb to about 2020). Libraries were built with the immunoSEQ multiplex PCR assay. Not all clones reach the TCRdb copy of this immuneACCESS table, which keeps in-frame sequences only. Checked studies attribute under half of the gap to unresolved V genes and leave the rest unexplained. In this sample the table shows approximately 300,000 clones, about 89% of which occur a single time. The ten largest clones take up 5.2% of the sample. The sample comprised PBMCs or T cells enriched from blood (not recorded which). Receptors originate from a man between 60 and 75 years old who had recovered from COVID-19.

J is TRBJ1-1 and V is TRBV19; 9 bases fit TRBD1. J gave up 1 base and V 7 bases, and 10 bases lay outside the gene matches. Germline-derived CDR1 and CDR2 are LNHDA and SQIVND (reference sequence). CDR3 length: 16 residues. As DNA, the CDR3 is TGTGCCAGTAAACTAACCCCGACAGGGGGGAACACTGAAGCTTTCTTT. Protein sequence: CASKLTPTGGNTEAFF.

The genes are TRBV5-1 and TRBJ2-7; 11 nucleotides match TRBD2. V shed 5 bases and J 0 bases; nucleotides not matched to a gene: 4. Germline V lookup: CDR1 SGHRS, CDR2 YFSETQ. CDR3 length equals 15 residues. CDR3 loop: CASRTTSGGSYEQYF. In DNA form, the CDR3 reads TGCGCCAGCAGGACCACTAGCGGGGGCTCCTACGAGCAGTACTTC.

The CDR3, as DNA: TGTGCCAGCAGTCTCCGGACTGCCGGTCCTGAAAAACTGTTTTTT. Residues: CASSLRTAGPEKLFF. The rearrangement uses TRBV6-5 and TRBJ1-4; D not certain. Trimming shortened V by 5 bases and J by 7 bases, and 17 bases separated the two germline ends. The CDR3 extends over 15 amino acids. Germline V gives CDR1 MNHEY, CDR2 SVGAGI.

The chain recombines TRBV2 with TRBJ1-4; D gene ambiguous. V lost 6 bases, J lost 8 bases, and 16 bases lay in between. This CDR3 region has 14 residues. The germline gives CDR1 SNHLY, CDR2 FYNNEI. CDR3 bases: TGTGCCAGCAGGTTGACACCACTTGGGGAAAAACTGTTTTTT. Translated, it gives CASRLTPLGEKLFF. The full variable domain, rest sourced from reference TRBV2 and TRBJ1-4, is EPEVTQTPSHQVTQMGQEVILRCVPISNHLYFYWYRQILGQKVEFLVSFYNNEISEKSEIFDDQFSVERPDGSNFTLKIRSTKLEDSAMYFCASRLTPLGEKLFFGSGTQLSVL.

CDR3 residues: CASSIGGGLREAFF. DNA of the CDR3: TGTGCCAGTAGTATAGGGGGGGGGCTACGTGAAGCTTTCTTT. The chain is built from TRBV19 and TRBJ1-1; tentatively, D is TRBD1 (6 bases). V lost 1 base to trimming and J lost 7 bases, with 13 bases between them. CDR1 and CDR2 from the germline V gene are LNHDA and SQIVND (reference sequence). The CDR3 totals 14 residues.

The genes are TRBV28 and TRBJ2-7; 7 positions match TRBD1. CDR1 is MDHEN and CDR2 is SYDVKM in the germline V gene. With V trimmed by 5 bases and J by 2 bases, 9 bases remained unmatched. CDR3 length: 15 residues. The CDR3 DNA is TGTGCCAGCAGTACCCCCGGGACAGAGACCTACGAGCAGTACTTC. Translation gives CASSTPGTETYEQYF. The entire variable domain, with the rest obtained from reference TRBV28 and TRBJ2-7, is as follows: DVKVTQSSRYLVKRTGEKVFLECVQDMDHENMFWYRQDPGLGLRLIYFSYDVKMKEKGDIPEGYSVSREKKERFSLILESASTNQTSMYLCASSTPGTETYEQYFGPGTRLTVT.

The chain recombines TRBV6-1 with TRBJ1-4; no clear D. This CDR3 has 16 residues. Germline-derived CDR1 and CDR2 are MNHNS and SASEGT. Trimming stripped 4 bases from V and 0 bases from J, with 12 bases between. The CDR3 sequence: CASSGGGIPTNEKLFF. Written as DNA, the CDR3 is TGTGCCAGCAGTGGGGGAGGGATCCCAACTAATGAAAAACTGTTTTTT.

The V gene is TRBV29-1, the J gene TRBJ2-7; TRBD1 is a possible D gene (6 bases). Trimming took 7 bases from V and 6 from J, leaving 16 bases between them. The CDR3 loop spans 12 amino acids. Germline V gene sequence: CDR1 SQVTM, CDR2 ANQGSEA. The CDR3 here is CSAPLGQTEQYF. DNA for the CDR3: TGCAGCGCCCCCCTGGGACAAACCGAGCAGTACTTC.

This chain connects TRBV10-1 to TRBJ2-7, with D maybe TRBD1 (6 bases). The CDR3 sequence is 13 residues long. V was clipped by 6 bases and J by 0 bases, with 9 bases between them. CDR1 is WNHNN, CDR2 SYGVQD, per germline (reference sequence). The CDR3 DNA reads as TGCGCCAGCAGCCAGGGGTACTCCTACGAGCAGTACTTC. Its protein is CASSQGYSYEQYF.